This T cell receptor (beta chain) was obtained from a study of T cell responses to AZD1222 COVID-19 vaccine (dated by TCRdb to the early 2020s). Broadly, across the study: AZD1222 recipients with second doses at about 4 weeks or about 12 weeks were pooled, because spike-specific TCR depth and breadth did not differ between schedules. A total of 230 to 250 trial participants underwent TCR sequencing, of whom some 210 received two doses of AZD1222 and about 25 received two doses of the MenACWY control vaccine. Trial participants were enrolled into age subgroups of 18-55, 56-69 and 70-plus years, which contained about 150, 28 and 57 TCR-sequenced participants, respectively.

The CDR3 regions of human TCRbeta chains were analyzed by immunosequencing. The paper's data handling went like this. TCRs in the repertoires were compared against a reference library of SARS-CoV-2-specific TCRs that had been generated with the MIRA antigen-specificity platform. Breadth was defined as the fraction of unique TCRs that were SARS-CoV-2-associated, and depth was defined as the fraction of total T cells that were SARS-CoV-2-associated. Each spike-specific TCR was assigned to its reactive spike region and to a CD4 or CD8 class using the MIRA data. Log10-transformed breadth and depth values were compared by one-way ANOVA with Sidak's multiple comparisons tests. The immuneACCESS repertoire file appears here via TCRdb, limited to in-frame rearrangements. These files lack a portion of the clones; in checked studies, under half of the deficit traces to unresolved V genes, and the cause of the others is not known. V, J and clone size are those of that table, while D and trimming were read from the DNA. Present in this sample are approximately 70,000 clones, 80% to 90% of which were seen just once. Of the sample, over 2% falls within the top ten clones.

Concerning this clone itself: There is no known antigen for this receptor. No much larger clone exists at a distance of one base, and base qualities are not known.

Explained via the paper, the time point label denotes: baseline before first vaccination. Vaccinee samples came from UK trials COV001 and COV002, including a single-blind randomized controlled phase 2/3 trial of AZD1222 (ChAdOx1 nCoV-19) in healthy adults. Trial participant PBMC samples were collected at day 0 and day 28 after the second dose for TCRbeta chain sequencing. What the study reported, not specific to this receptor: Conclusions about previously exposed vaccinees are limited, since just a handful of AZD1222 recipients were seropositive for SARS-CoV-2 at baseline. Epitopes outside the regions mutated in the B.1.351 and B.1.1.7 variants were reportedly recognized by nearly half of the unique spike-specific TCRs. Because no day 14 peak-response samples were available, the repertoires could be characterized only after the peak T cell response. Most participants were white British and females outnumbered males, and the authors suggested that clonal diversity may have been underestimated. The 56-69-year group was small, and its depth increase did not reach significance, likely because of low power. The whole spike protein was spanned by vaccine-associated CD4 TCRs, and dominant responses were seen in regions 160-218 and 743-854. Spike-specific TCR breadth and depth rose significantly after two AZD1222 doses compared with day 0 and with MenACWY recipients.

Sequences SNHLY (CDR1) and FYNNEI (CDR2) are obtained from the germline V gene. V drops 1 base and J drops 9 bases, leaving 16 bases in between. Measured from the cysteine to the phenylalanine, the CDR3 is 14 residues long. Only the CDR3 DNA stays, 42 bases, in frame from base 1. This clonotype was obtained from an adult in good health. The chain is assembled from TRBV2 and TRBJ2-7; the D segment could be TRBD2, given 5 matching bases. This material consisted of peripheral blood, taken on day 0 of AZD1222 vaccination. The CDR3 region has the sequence CASSEEIRESTQYF. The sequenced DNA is TGTGCCAGCAGTGAAGAGATTCGGGAATCGACGCAGTACTTC.